This T cell receptor (beta chain) was retrieved from a study of metastatic and nonmetastatic thyroid tumors (TCRdb year 2020). Concerning the study at large: Repertoires were compared across peripheral blood and tumor or nodule tissue samples from malignant and benign thyroid patients.

At the junction V is shortened by 4 bases and J by 6 bases; bases outside the gene matches: 5. The CDR3 covers 15 residues, taking in both the cysteine and the phenylalanine. CDR3 DNA is the only sequence kept; it has 45 bases, read in frame from the first base. CDR1 LGHDT and CDR2 YNNKEL are derived from the germline V gene (reference sequence). Libraries were made using PCR. The reads were generated on an Illumina HiSeq 4000. The TCR beta-chain CDR3 region of each patient was profiled by high-throughput sequencing. The authors' pipeline ran thus. CDR3 differences across clinicopathological groups were used to build a classifier for discriminating distant-metastatic papillary thyroid cancer patients. To measure repertoire diversity the researchers used the Shannon index, while the Morisita-Horn index served to gauge how similar the tumor and blood repertoires were. TCRdb handled the public reads itself, with Q25 trimming in fastp and clone calling in MiXCR, and kept productive beta chains. The V and J calls and clone size come from TCRdb's table, not from the authors' own analysis. A total of some 23,000 clones appear in this sample, 13% of them only once. The ten biggest clones cover approximately 17% of the sample.

Regarding this clone: Its antigen target is currently unknown. No much larger clone exists at a distance of one base, and base qualities are not known.

None of the patients had been given any treatment before thyroid surgery. Using T-cell receptor beta sequencing, the study looked back at clinical samples from patients collected from the early 2010s to the late 2010s. What the work shows at the level of the full study, not this receptor alone: In both blood and tumor samples, malignant tumors were reported to have significantly higher TCR beta diversity than benign nodules.

Source material: blood. The chain is encoded by TRBV3-1 joined to TRBJ2-1, with 11 bases in between that match TRBD1. The sequence came from a female donor with papillary thyroid cancer or a benign thyroid nodule (not recorded which). Some clones in this sample may be carry-over from other donors' samples. The CDR3 amino acid sequence is: CASSPRTGGPNEQFF. At the DNA level, the sequence is TGTGCCAGCAGCCCCCGGACAGGGGGCCCCAATGAGCAGTTCTTC.